A single TCR beta chain is shown here with its context. What it recognizes is unknown. This record belongs to a study of Ad26.COV2.S vaccination and SARS-CoV-2 variants. Turning to the study itself: Ad26.COV2.S, an intramuscular injection, was given once or twice 56 days apart.

Some clones are missing from TCRdb's copy, which holds only in-frame ones; the method was immunoSEQ multiplex PCR. The top ten hold under 2% of the sample, which has some 340,000 clones, roughly 86% seen once. As to treatment: 15 to 20 received Ad26.COV2.S at low or high dose, single or two shots; several received placebo; per-sample allocation not given. Sampling was performed 63 days after the first vaccine or placebo injection. A Boston donor was an adult aged 18-55 years. Study results and limitations: Post-vaccination spike-specific CD8+ and CD4+ T cell responses reportedly had substantial breadth. Recipients of vaccine and of placebo showed similar breadth of their non-spike TCR repertoires.

The CDR3 runs to 13 residues. V lost 1 base, J lost 6 bases, and 6 bases lay in between. The germline CDR1 and CDR2 sequences are SGHTA and FQGNSA. The receptor was derived from a person aged 18-65 years who received the Ad26.COV2.S COVID-19 vaccine or a placebo. This rearrangement joins TRBV7-2 to TRBJ1-4, with D unresolved. The material was peripheral blood, obtained in a trial of Ad26.COV2.S vaccine versus placebo. CDR3 region: CASSLGVYEKLFF. Written as DNA, the CDR3 is TGTGCCAGCAGCTTAGGAGTCTATGAAAAACTGTTTTTT.